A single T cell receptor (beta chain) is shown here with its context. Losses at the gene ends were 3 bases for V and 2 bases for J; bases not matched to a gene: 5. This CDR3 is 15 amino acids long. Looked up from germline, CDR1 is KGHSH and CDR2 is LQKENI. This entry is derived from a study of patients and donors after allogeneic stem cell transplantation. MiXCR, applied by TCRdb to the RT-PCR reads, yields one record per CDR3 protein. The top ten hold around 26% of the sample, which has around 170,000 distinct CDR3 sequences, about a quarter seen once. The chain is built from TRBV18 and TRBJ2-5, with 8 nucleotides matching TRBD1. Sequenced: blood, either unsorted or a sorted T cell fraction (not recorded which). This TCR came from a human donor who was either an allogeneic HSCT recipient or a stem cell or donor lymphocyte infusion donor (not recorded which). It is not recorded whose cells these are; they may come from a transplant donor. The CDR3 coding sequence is TGTGCCAGCTCACCTCCCGACAGGGGACAAGAGACCCAGTACTTC. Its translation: CASSPPDRGQETQYF.